This T cell receptor beta chain stems from a study of blood T cell repertoires in COVID-19. The overall study: Whether acute or convalescent, the COVID-19 samples came from the United States, Italy and Spain.

TCRdb's table, derived via immunoSEQ multiplex PCR, lists solely in-frame clones and lacks some. Of fewer than 45,000 clones listed, just under 85% are singletons. Per the germline V gene, CDR1 is LGHNA and CDR2 is YNFKEQ. CDR3 length equals 15 residues. With V trimmed by 1 base and J by 5 bases, 5 bases remained unmatched. The clonotype was recovered from a human donor in a cohort sampled during active COVID-19. The sequencing sample was made of peripheral blood. The chain links TRBV4-2 to TRBJ2-7; TRBD1 matches at 10 bases. The CDR3 DNA reads as TGTGCCAGCAGCCAAGGGACAGGGGGATCCGACGAGCAGTACTTC. Encoded protein: CASSQGTGGSDEQYF.